Each of the 18 T cell receptor beta chains below was sequenced from the same sample in a study of human T cells and chemical hapten exposure (dated by TCRdb to the early 2020s). The meaning of the sample's time point label: patch test 2, 6 weeks after DPC sensitization. Interpreted using the paper, the treatment or condition label stands for: therapeutic diphenylcyclopropenone sensitization with weekly scalp DPC. Libraries were made using RACE. TCRdb names NextSeq 500 as the instrument used. TCRdb trimmed public reads at Q25 via fastp, called clones via MiXCR and kept in-frame beta chains. When rows share a CDR3 protein, they turn into one entry using the most common DNA and genes. For this sample there are 65,000 to 95,000 distinct CDR3 sequences; around 7% appear just once. The top ten clonotypes cover 1% to 1.5% of the sample. Sequenced material: whole blood, taken in connection with sensitization to the hapten diphenylcyclopropenone (DPC). Source of these receptors: a woman under 40 with alopecia areata. Some clones in this sample may be carry-over from other donors' samples.

Ten or more counts support this clonotype. This chain uses TRBV2 with TRBJ2-1; D may match TRBD1 or TRBD2 (5 bases each). V was cut by 4 bases and J by 10 bases, with 17 bases left in between. Germline V gene lookup returns CDR1 SNHLY and CDR2 FYNNEI. The CDR3 totals 14 residues. CDR3 sequence (DNA): TGTGCCAGCAGTGGGGGGTCGGCCTGGGGAGAGCAGTTCTTC. Amino acids: CASSGGSAWGEQFF.

This clonotype has ten or more counts. This likely comes from a read error, as the CDR3 has no conserved phenylalanine or tryptophan at its end. The gene calls are TRBV6-2 or TRBV6-3 and TRBJ2-3; TRBD2 matches at 9 bases. V shed 3 bases, J shed 4 bases, and the junction held 8 bases outside the gene matches. The CDR3 length is 16 residues. CDR1 is MNHEY, CDR2 SVGEGT, per germline. The CDR3 DNA follows: TGTGCCAGCAGTTATGGAAGCGGGGGGCGAGCAGATACGCAGTATTTG. Translated, it gives CASSYGSGGRADTQYL.

This clonotype came up many times. This chain joins TRBV11-2 and TRBJ1-1; 12 bases map to TRBD1. Germline V gene data show CDR1 as SGHAT and CDR2 as FQNNGV. J was trimmed by 5 bases and V by 4 bases; bases with no gene match: 2. The CDR3 totals 14 residues. CDR3 nucleotide sequence: TGTGCCAGCAGCTGGGACAGGGGGCGAACTGAAGCTTTCTTT. This sequence encodes CASSWDRGRTEAFF.

This clonotype was counted many times. The CDR3 bases are TGTGCCAGCAGCTTAATAGCGCCAACCTCTGGGGCCAACGTCCTGACTTTC. Residues: CASSLIAPTSGANVLTF. The chain uses TRBV7-8 and TRBJ2-6; a weak D match, TRBD2 (5 bases). V shed 2 bases and J shed 0 bases, with 11 bases lying between them. The length of the CDR3 is 17 residues. Looked up from germline, CDR1 is SGHVS and CDR2 is FQNEAQ.

This clonotype was seen many times. The rearrangement uses TRBV6-1 and TRBJ2-7; 8 nucleotides line up with TRBD1. Germline V gives CDR1 MNHNS, CDR2 SASEGT. This CDR3 region has 15 residues. V dropped 5 bases and J dropped 2; count of bases not matched to a gene: 8. CDR3 in amino acids: CASSLTGVIPYEQYF. The CDR3 DNA sequence: TGTGCCAGCAGTCTGACAGGGGTCATCCCCTACGAGCAGTACTTC.

This clonotype was seen many times. The chain employs TRBV15 and TRBJ1-2; D not certain. The length of the CDR3 is 14 residues. Trimming took 3 bases from V and 2 from J, leaving 10 bases between them. CDR1 is LNHNV and CDR2 is YYDKDF in the germline V gene (reference sequence). The CDR3 bases are TGTGCCACCAGCAGGCGGGGTGAAAACTATGGCTACACCTTC. Amino acid sequence: CATSRRGENYGYTF.

This clonotype was found many times. The genes are TRBV21-1 and TRBJ1-2. TRBV21-1 is listed as a pseudogene. CDR3 length equals 11 residues. CDR3 amino acids: CASSRNYGYTF. CDR3 DNA sequence: TGTGCCAGCTCCAGAAACTATGGCTACACCTTC.

Ten or more counts support this clonotype. The chain is built from TRBV20-1 and TRBJ2-3; the match to TRBD1 covers 9 bases. The CDR3 has 14 residues. V gave up 6 bases and J gave up 8 bases; unmatched junction bases: 12. Per the germline V gene, CDR1 is DFQATT and CDR2 is SNEGSKA (reference sequence). The CDR3 is CSASRDRDKGTQYF. The CDR3 DNA reads TGCAGTGCATCAAGGGACAGGGATAAGGGTACGCAGTATTTT.

Ten or more counts support this clonotype. V is TRBV18 and J is TRBJ1-5, with 7 nucleotides matching TRBD1. The CDR3 has 16 residues. From germline, CDR1 is KGHSH and CDR2 LQKENI. After removal of 1 base from V and 1 base from J, the junction contained 4 bases not matched to a gene. CDR3 coding DNA: TGTGCCAGCTCACCACAGGGGGCCGGGAGCAATCAGCCCCAGCATTTT. It is translated as CASSPQGAGSNQPQHF.

CDR3 residues: CAISRDSERRVYEQYF. CDR3 nucleotide sequence: TGTGCCATCTCCCGGGACAGCGAGCGGAGGGTCTACGAGCAGTACTTC. V and J are TRBV10-3 and TRBJ2-7; the D gene is possibly TRBD1 (7 bases). The V and J ends lost 8 bases and 3 bases respectively, with 23 bases between them. CDR1 ENHRY and CDR2 SYGVKD come from the germline V gene. This CDR3 is built from 16 residues.

The CDR3 DNA is TGTGCCAGCAGCCCGAAGTCCTTGGATACGCAGTATTTT. Translated: CASSPKSLDTQYF. V usage is TRBV7-9 and J usage is TRBJ2-3, with D hard to call. The CDR3 is made up of 13 amino acids. Germline CDR1 SEHNR, CDR2 FQNEAQ (reference sequence). V lost 5 bases to trimming and J lost 6 bases, with 12 bases between them. The full variable domain, completed using reference TRBV7-9 and TRBJ2-3, is DTGVSQNPRHKITKRGQNVTFRCDPISEHNRLYWYRQTLGQGPEFLTYFQNEAQLEKSRLLSDRFSAERPKGSFSTLEIQRTEQGDSAMYLCASSPKSLDTQYFGPGTRLTVL.

In its sample, this clonotype was seen many times. The V and J genes are TRBV12-5 and TRBJ1-5; D possibly corresponds to TRBD1 (6 bases). CDR3 length equals 15 residues. Germline assignment: CDR1 LGHNT and CDR2 FRNRAP. V lost 0 bases to trimming and J lost 6 bases, with 12 bases between them. The CDR3 DNA is TGTGCTAGTGGTTTGGTAGGGGGGGTTGGTCAGCCCCAGCATTTT. This translates into CASGLVGGVGQPQHF.

This clonotype has only a few counts. The J gene is TRBJ1-4, the V gene TRBV5-6; the D gene is possibly TRBD1 (5 bases). Trimming left V 9 bases short and J 13 bases short, with 13 bases between. Looked up from germline, CDR1 is SGHDT and CDR2 is YYEEEE. CDR3 length equals 10 residues. DNA of the CDR3: TGTGCCATCGCGACGGGGGGACTGTTTTTT. Residues: CAIATGGLFF.

The chain combines TRBV20-1 with TRBJ2-1; 8 nucleotides line up with TRBD2. After removal of 3 bases from V and 0 bases from J, the junction contained 4 bases not matched to a gene. Germline CDR1 DFQATT, CDR2 SNEGSKA (reference sequence). The length of the CDR3 is 15 residues. The CDR3 sequence: CSARRAGASYNEQFF. In nucleotides, the CDR3 is TGCAGTGCTAGGCGAGCGGGGGCCTCCTACAATGAGCAGTTCTTC.

This clonotype turned up a few times. The chain has TRBV6-6 and TRBJ1-5; 10 bases align to TRBD1. The V gene's germline CDR1 is MNHNY and CDR2 SVGAGI (reference sequence). Trimming cost V 5 bases and J 3 bases; bases outside gene matches: 7. CDR3 length equals 16 residues. The CDR3 bases are TGTGCCAGCAGTCCTCCGGGACAGGGGACCAATCAGCCCCAGCATTTT. Amino acids: CASSPPGQGTNQPQHF.

Many counts were recorded for this clonotype. The V and J genes are TRBV29-1 and TRBJ2-5, with D unresolved. Germline assignment: CDR1 SQVTM and CDR2 ANQGSEA. This CDR3 spans 12 amino acids. V was clipped by 7 bases and J by 7 bases, with 16 bases between them. This CDR3 is CSGTDLPATQYF. As DNA, the CDR3 is TGCAGCGGCACGGATCTACCAGCGACCCAGTACTTC.

This clonotype appeared many times. J is TRBJ1-4 and V is TRBV20-1, with D perhaps matching TRBD1 (5 bases). CDR1 DFQATT and CDR2 SNEGSKA come from the germline V gene (reference sequence). Between the trimmed V and J ends, which lost 0 bases and 8 bases, there was a span of 13 bases. There are 14 residues in the CDR3. Written as DNA, the CDR3 is TGCAGTGCTAGAGACGGCAGGGAAGTGGAAAAACTGTTTTTT. This encodes CSARDGREVEKLFF.

This clonotype has a count of ten or more. The CDR3 reads CASSSPPGRAYYTDTQYF. The CDR3 region has the DNA TGTGCCAGCAGCTCCCCCCCCGGCAGGGCCTATTACACAGATACGCAGTATTTT. The rearrangement joins TRBV7-2 to TRBJ2-3, with D tentatively TRBD1 (5 bases). Germline V lookup: CDR1 SGHTA, CDR2 FQGNSA. The CDR3 has 18 amino acids. Trimming cost V 4 bases and J 2 bases, with 22 bases left between them.